The 32 T cell receptor beta chains below were found in one sample sequenced in a study of T cell responses to AZD1222 COVID-19 vaccine (dated by TCRdb to about 2021). Receptor libraries were prepared by the immunoSEQ multiplex PCR assay. As stored in TCRdb, this immuneACCESS dataset retains in-frame rearrangements with V and J assigned. A fraction of the clones does not appear; measured against another copy, unresolved V genes explain less than half of the discrepancy, and the remainder lacks a known reason. This sample is represented by about 150,000 clones; 90% of them were singletons. 1.5% to 2% of the sample goes to the ten largest clones. What this sample's time point label stands for: baseline before first vaccination. Source: peripheral blood, taken on day 0 of AZD1222 vaccination. The receptors come from an adult in good health.

The chain combines TRBV19 with TRBJ1-5; no clear D gene. The CDR3 consists of 14 residues. Trimming took 3 bases from V and 10 from J, leaving 16 bases between them. Germline V lookup: CDR1 LNHDA, CDR2 SQIVND (reference sequence). The CDR3 is CASSIESVGRPQHF. The CDR3, as DNA: TGTGCCAGTAGTATTGAATCGGTTGGTCGCCCCCAGCATTTT.

The J gene is TRBJ2-5, the V gene TRBV27; 13 bases match TRBD2. With 5 bases clipped from V and 2 bases from J, the junction kept 5 bases outside the gene matches. Germline-derived CDR1 and CDR2 are MNHEY and SMNVEV (reference sequence). The CDR3 runs to 16 residues. CDR3 bases: TGTGCCAGCAGTCCCTGGACTAGCGGGAGTCAAGAGACCCAGTACTTC. The encoded protein is CASSPWTSGSQETQYF.

The chain is built from TRBV5-1 and TRBJ1-3; perhaps TRBD1 as D (6 bases). The V gene lost 4 bases and the J gene lost 0 bases, with 14 bases spanning the gap. In germline, CDR1 is SGHRS, CDR2 YFSETQ. The CDR3 has 16 amino acids. The CDR3 DNA sequence: TGCGCCAGCAGCCCGGGTGGACAGAGCTCTGGAAACACCATATATTTT. It translates to CASSPGGQSSGNTIYF.

The chain combines TRBV2 with TRBJ2-1; tentative D call: TRBD2 (5 bases). The CDR3 runs to 15 residues. Germline lookup yields CDR1 SNHLY and CDR2 FYNNEI. Trimming removed 7 bases at V and 0 bases at J, with 13 bases between. CDR3 amino acids: CASKLATSSYNEQFF. CDR3 DNA: TGTGCCAGCAAATTAGCGACCAGCTCCTACAATGAGCAGTTCTTC.

The chain employs TRBV5-1 and TRBJ2-3; possibly TRBD2 for D (6 bases). This CDR3 spans 15 amino acids. Germline CDR1 SGHRS, CDR2 YFSETQ. V was clipped by 0 bases and J by 0 bases, with 8 bases between them. The CDR3 reads CASSLGGTSTDTQYF. For the CDR3, the DNA is TGCGCCAGCAGCTTGGGTGGGACTAGCACAGATACGCAGTATTTT.

The J gene is TRBJ2-1, the V gene TRBV5-1; 9 bases are a match to TRBD1. Germline CDR1 SGHRS, CDR2 YFSETQ. The CDR3 consists of 16 residues. V dropped 4 bases and J dropped 1; count of bases not matched to a gene: 6. The CDR3, as DNA: TGCGCCAGCAGCCGATTACAGGGGGCGTCCTACAATGAGCAGTTCTTC. Its translation: CASSRLQGASYNEQFF. Combining the CDR3 with reference TRBV5-1 and TRBJ2-1 gives the whole variable domain KAGVTQTPRYLIKTRGQQVTLSCSPISGHRSVSWYQQTPGQGLQFLFEYFSETQRNKGNFPGRFSGRQFSNSRSEMNVSTLELGDSALYLCASSRLQGASYNEQFFGPGTRLTVL.

This clone was observed a single time. The chain is built from TRBV27 and TRBJ2-1, with D possibly matching TRBD1 (5 bases). Deletions cut 0 bases from V and 8 bases from J, with 8 bases between. The CDR3 loop spans 13 amino acids. The germline V gene encodes CDR1 MNHEY and CDR2 SMNVEV (reference sequence). The DNA of the CDR3 is TGTGCCAGCAGTTTATCAGGGGTTGATGAGCAGTTCTTC. Translated: CASSLSGVDEQFF.

The chain employs TRBV7-9 and TRBJ2-4; TRBD1 matches at 9 bases. This CDR3 region has 15 residues. Germline loops: CDR1 SEHNR, CDR2 FQNEAQ (reference sequence). Trimming took 1 base from V and 7 from J; bases not matched to a gene: 5. Here the CDR3 reads CASSLVPGQGNIQYF. CDR3 coding DNA: TGTGCCAGCAGCTTAGTCCCGGGACAGGGTAACATTCAGTACTTC.

The chain links TRBV6-2 or TRBV6-3 to TRBJ2-3, with a weak D call TRBD2 (5 bases). CDR1 MNHEY and CDR2 SVGEGT come from the germline V gene. The CDR3 contains 12 residues. Trimming shortened V by 0 bases and J by 9 bases, and 7 bases separated the two germline ends. CDR3 amino acids: CASSYSPGTQYF. Written as DNA, the CDR3 is TGTGCCAGCAGTTACTCGCCGGGAACGCAGTATTTT.

About this clone: The germline gene is not matched at one end of the junction; a read error may be the cause. The V and J genes are TRBV7-7 and TRBJ2-2; no clear D gene. The CDR3 totals 13 residues. The germline V gene encodes CDR1 SSHAT and CDR2 FNYEAQ (reference sequence). CDR3 in amino acids: CASSLALRGELFF. In DNA, the CDR3 is TGTGCTAGCAGCTTAGCCCTGAGAGGGGAGCTGTTTTTT.

The chain links TRBV19 to TRBJ1-1; possibly TRBD1 for D (6 bases). CDR3 length equals 15 residues. With 3 bases removed from V and 1 base from J, the gap between germline ends came to 12 bases. Per the germline V gene, CDR1 is LNHDA and CDR2 is SQIVND (reference sequence). The chain's CDR3 is CASSIGGLGNTEAFF. In DNA form, the CDR3 reads TGTGCCAGTAGTATCGGGGGGCTCGGGAACACTGAAGCTTTCTTT.

The chain uses TRBV6-6 and TRBJ1-6; D is ambiguous. Between the trimmed V and J ends, which lost 2 bases and 9 bases, there was a span of 8 bases. This CDR3 region has 13 residues. The germline CDR1 and CDR2 sequences are MNHNY and SVGAGI (reference sequence). CDR3 bases: TGTGCCAGCAGTTACCAAAATGGTTCACCCCTCCACTTT. It encodes CASSYQNGSPLHF.

The chain recombines TRBV7-9 with TRBJ2-1; D is unresolved. Trimming left V 1 base short and J 3 bases short, with 10 bases between. CDR1 and CDR2 from the germline V gene are SEHNR and FQNEAQ (reference sequence). The CDR3 totals 15 residues. The CDR3 protein is CASSLVGDIYNEQFF. CDR3 nucleotides: TGTGCCAGCAGCTTAGTTGGCGACATCTACAATGAGCAGTTCTTC.

V is TRBV6-5 and J is TRBJ2-1, with a tentative D call TRBD2 (6 bases). V shed 2 bases and J shed 7 bases, with 9 bases lying between them. The CDR3 totals 13 residues. In germline, CDR1 is MNHEY, CDR2 SVGAGI. The CDR3 region is CASSYPEGNEQFF. As DNA, the CDR3 is TGTGCCAGCAGTTACCCGGAGGGTAATGAGCAGTTCTTC.

This clone was recorded once. The chain recombines TRBV6-5 with TRBJ2-1, with 8 bases lining up with TRBD2. Germline V gene data show CDR1 as MNHEY and CDR2 as SVGAGI. The CDR3 totals 14 residues. The ends lost 2 bases at V and 7 bases at J; junction bases unmatched: 4. DNA of the CDR3: TGTGCCAGCAGTTACAACAGACTAGCGAATGAGCAGTTCTTC. Residues: CASSYNRLANEQFF.

This clone has more than one count but fewer than ten. The gene calls are TRBV7-9 and TRBJ2-7; D assignment may be TRBD1 or TRBD2 (5 bases each). V lost 8 bases and J 2 bases, leaving 13 bases between the germline ends. Germline lookup yields CDR1 SEHNR and CDR2 FQNEAQ (reference sequence). The CDR3 runs to 13 residues. CDR3 sequence reads: CASEGTTTYEQYF. The CDR3 DNA follows: TGTGCCAGCGAAGGGACCACCACCTACGAGCAGTACTTC.

The J gene is TRBJ1-5, the V gene TRBV6-1; maybe TRBD1 (5 bases). CDR3 size: 16 residues. Trimming took 3 bases from V and 1 from J, leaving 13 bases between them. The germline V gene encodes CDR1 MNHNS and CDR2 SASEGT. DNA of the CDR3: TGTGCCAGCAGTGACCCCTCCGGGGCGAGCAATCAGCCCCAGCATTTT. It translates to CASSDPSGASNQPQHF.

The V and J genes are TRBV7-9 and TRBJ2-1; D is unresolved. Germline values: CDR1 SEHNR, CDR2 FQNEAQ (reference sequence). Trimming removed 7 bases from V and 7 bases from J, with 17 bases in between. The CDR3 sequence is 14 residues long. This chain's CDR3 is CASIAIEVENEQFF. CDR3 DNA sequence: TGTGCCAGCATCGCCATCGAGGTCGAGAATGAGCAGTTCTTC.

The V call is TRBV6-1, the J call TRBJ2-1; tentative D call: TRBD1 (6 bases). The V end was cut by 1 base, the J end by 0 bases, with 13 bases between. Germline V CDR1 and CDR2: MNHNS, SASEGT. This CDR3 spans 17 amino acids. The CDR3 region is CASSEVLGTSSYNEQFF. Written as DNA, the CDR3 is TGTGCCAGCAGTGAAGTTTTGGGGACAAGCTCCTACAATGAGCAGTTCTTC.

This chain uses TRBV4-3 with TRBJ1-4; no reliable D call. The V end was cut by 0 bases, the J end by 13 bases, with 15 bases between. The V gene's germline CDR1 is LGHNA and CDR2 YSLEER. CDR3 size: 14 residues. The CDR3 DNA reads as TGCGCCAGCAGCCAAGATGGAATTAACGAGGGACTGTTTTTT. It codes for CASSQDGINEGLFF.

The V call is TRBV14, the J call TRBJ1-2, with D possibly being TRBD1 (5 bases). Germline assignment: CDR1 SGHDN and CDR2 FVKESK. V was pared by 0 bases and J by 3 bases, with 14 bases between. The CDR3 length is 16 residues. The CDR3 sequence: CASSQDPHGADYGYTF. The CDR3 DNA follows: TGTGCCAGCAGCCAAGACCCCCACGGGGCGGACTATGGCTACACCTTC.

This clone came up once. The chain couples TRBV5-4 to TRBJ2-5, with 10 bases fitting TRBD1. The germline CDR1 and CDR2 sequences are SGHNT and YYREEE (reference sequence). The CDR3 sequence is 15 residues long. V shed 0 bases, J shed 3 bases, and the junction held 2 bases outside the gene matches. The CDR3 DNA follows: TGTGCCAGCAGCTTGGATGGGACAGGGGAAGAGACCCAGTACTTC. It specifies CASSLDGTGEETQYF. Variable domain in full (rest from reference TRBV5-4 and TRBJ2-5): ETGVTQSPTHLIKTRGQQVTLRCSSQSGHNTVSWYQQALGQGPQFIFQYYREEENGRGNFPPRFSGLQFPNYSSELNVNALELDDSALYLCASSLDGTGEETQYFGPGTRLLVL.

The chain is built from TRBV28 and TRBJ1-4; D unclear. V was pared by 5 bases and J by 7 bases, with 5 bases between. Germline values: CDR1 MDHEN, CDR2 SYDVKM. The CDR3 totals 11 residues. CDR3 nucleotides: TGTGCCAGCAGTCTCACTGAAAAACTGTTTTTT. Translating gives CASSLTEKLFF.

V usage is TRBV5-8 and J usage is TRBJ1-3; D gene ambiguous. There are 16 residues in the CDR3. Germline-derived CDR1 and CDR2 are SGHTS and YDEGEE. V was pared by 3 bases and J by 0 bases, with 13 bases between. The CDR3 DNA is TGTGCCAGCAGCTCCACCCCCAGGCTCTCTGGAAACACCATATATTTT. Residues: CASSSTPRLSGNTIYF.

The genes are TRBV13 and TRBJ2-2; no clear D gene. Looked up from germline, CDR1 is PRHDT and CDR2 is FYEKMQ (reference sequence). Trimming pared 1 base from V and 7 bases from J, leaving 10 bases between. The CDR3 spans 14 residues. The CDR3 DNA is TGTGCCAGCAGCTTAGTAGCCAGTGGCGGGGAGCTGTTTTTT. It yields the protein CASSLVASGGELFF. Using reference TRBV13 and TRBJ2-2 for the parts outside the CDR3, the full variable domain is AAGVIQSPRHLIKEKRETATLKCYPIPRHDTVYWYQQGPGQDPQFLISFYEKMQSDKGSIPDRFSAQQFSDYHSELNMSSLELGDSALYFCASSLVASGGELFFGEGSRLTVL.

The V call is TRBV9, the J call TRBJ1-1; maybe TRBD1 (5 bases). Deletions cut 4 bases from V and 6 bases from J, with 13 bases between. Germline CDR1 and CDR2: SGDLS and YYNGEE. There are 13 residues in the CDR3. This CDR3 is CASSSQQDSEAFF. The CDR3 nucleotides are TGTGCCAGCAGCTCTCAACAGGACTCTGAAGCTTTCTTT.

The chain recombines TRBV19 with TRBJ2-3, with TRBD2 identical over 8 bases. This CDR3 region has 16 residues. V trimming: 1 base; J trimming: 4 bases; junction bases outside the gene matches: 7. Germline CDR1 reads LNHDA; CDR2 reads SQIVND (reference sequence). Here the CDR3 DNA reads TGTGCCAGTAGTATAGGGAGCGGGAGTTCTGCAGATACGCAGTATTTT. This translates into CASSIGSGSSADTQYF.

The V gene is TRBV7-9, the J gene TRBJ2-3; D is uncertain. Deletions cut 3 bases from V and 2 bases from J, with 12 bases between. The CDR3 is 15 amino acids. From germline, CDR1 is SEHNR and CDR2 FQNEAQ (reference sequence). CDR3 sequence: CASSLGTPITDTQYF. DNA of the CDR3: TGTGCCAGCAGCTTGGGAACTCCGATCACAGATACGCAGTATTTT.

The V call is TRBV10-3, the J call TRBJ1-5, with a possible D match to TRBD1 (6 bases). Germline V lookup: CDR1 ENHRY, CDR2 SYGVKD. Deletions cut 6 bases from V and 0 bases from J, with 9 bases between. This CDR3 contains 14 residues. The CDR3 is CAIRGQFSNQPQHF. The CDR3 coding sequence is TGTGCCATCAGAGGACAGTTTAGCAATCAGCCCCAGCATTTT.

The chain has TRBV6-2 or TRBV6-3 and TRBJ1-1; D gene unclear. In germline, CDR1 is MNHEY, CDR2 SVGEGT. The CDR3 runs 13 residues. The V gene lost 5 bases and the J gene lost 1 base, with 8 bases spanning the gap. The CDR3 loop is CASSPEPNTEAFF. The DNA for the CDR3 is TGTGCCAGCAGTCCCGAACCGAACACTGAAGCTTTCTTT.

The chain is built from TRBV12-5 and TRBJ2-5; 10 bases map to TRBD1. Losses at the gene ends were 6 bases for V and 5 bases for J; bases not matched to a gene: 9. CDR1 and CDR2 (germline): LGHNT, FRNRAP. The CDR3 is 15 residues long. The CDR3: CASGPDRGRFETQYF. The DNA for the CDR3 is TGTGCTAGTGGACCTGACAGGGGGCGCTTTGAGACCCAGTACTTC.

The V and J genes are TRBV4-3 and TRBJ2-3; the D is unclear. The CDR3 runs 17 residues. Between the trimmed V and J ends, which lost 1 base and 3 bases, there was a span of 17 bases. Per germline, CDR1 LGHNA and CDR2 YSLEER. The CDR3: CASSQGSSHPPTDTQYF. In nucleotides, the CDR3 is TGCGCCAGCAGCCAAGGGAGTTCCCATCCACCGACAGATACGCAGTATTTT.